This TCR beta chain emerged from a study of T cell responses to AZD1222 COVID-19 vaccine (dated by TCRdb to 2020 to 2023). Context from the whole study: A total of 240 or so trial participants underwent TCR sequencing, of whom around 210 had received two doses of AZD1222 and approximately 26 had received two doses of the MenACWY control vaccine. Trial participants were enrolled into age subgroups of 18-55, 56-69 and 70-plus years, which contained 148, 28 and 57 TCR-sequenced participants, respectively.

A word on this clone: Its antigen remains unidentified. Base quality data are lacking; no much larger clone is found one base away.

The CDR3 regions of human TCRbeta chains were analyzed by immunosequencing. In the paper's pipeline: Repertoire TCRs were matched against a reference library of SARS-CoV-2-specific TCRs generated with the MIRA antigen-specificity platform. Breadth was defined as the fraction of unique TCRs that were SARS-CoV-2-associated. Depth was defined as the fraction of total T cells that were SARS-CoV-2-associated. Using the MIRA data, each spike-specific TCR was assigned both to the spike region to which the TCR was reactive and to a CD4 or CD8 class. Log10-transformed breadth and depth values were compared by one-way ANOVA with Sidak's multiple comparisons tests. TCRdb stores this immuneACCESS table with in-frame sequences only. Part of the clones is absent; in the studies checked, under half of the shortfall reflects unresolved V genes, and no reason is known for the rest. V, J and clone size reflect that table, while D and trimming were determined from the DNA. The sample has about 200,000 clones on record, roughly 94% of them singletons. The ten largest clones take up about 1.5% of the sample.

The sample's time point label is to be understood as: about 28 days (+/-7) after the second vaccine dose. Taken with the paper, the label for treatment or condition translates to: meningococcal conjugate vaccine given as trial control. The vaccinee samples were drawn from two UK trials, COV001 and COV002, one of which was a single-blind randomized controlled phase 2/3 trial testing AZD1222 (ChAdOx1 nCoV-19) in healthy adults. For TCRbeta chain sequencing, PBMC samples were collected from trial participants at day 0 and at day 28 after the second dose. V is cut by 4 bases and J by 1 base, and the space between the germline ends is 9 bases. From the cysteine up to the phenylalanine, the CDR3 has a length of 14 residues. The kept DNA is CDR3 alone, 42 bases in frame from the first base. The germline V gene encodes CDR1 SEHNR and CDR2 FQNEAQ (reference sequence). What the work shows at the level of the full study, not this receptor alone: A significant rise in spike-specific TCR breadth and depth was observed after two AZD1222 doses relative to day 0 and relative to MenACWY recipients. In the small 56-69-year group, the increase in depth fell short of significance, most likely because of low power. Participants were mostly white British and included more females than males, and it was suggested by the authors that clonal diversity may have been underestimated. CD4 TCRs associated with the vaccine covered the entire spike protein, and the dominant responses were in regions 160-218 and 743-854. Conclusions about previously exposed vaccinees are limited because only six or seven AZD1222 recipients were SARS-CoV-2 seropositive at baseline. Because no samples from the day 14 peak response were available, repertoires could be characterized only after the peak T cell response. Reportedly, almost half of the unique spike-specific TCRs recognized epitopes lying outside the regions that are mutated in the B.1.351 and B.1.1.7 variants.

The sequence came from an adult who received the MenACWY meningococcal vaccine as a control. The material sequenced was peripheral blood, taken 28 days after the second dose of the MenACWY control vaccine. Here the chain combines TRBV7-9 and TRBJ2-3, with the D segment identity uncertain. CDR3 sequence: CASSSPQGTDTQYF. The base sequence is TGTGCCAGCAGCTCGCCTCAGGGCACAGATACGCAGTATTTT.